These 19 T cell receptor beta chains originate from one sample sequenced in a study of control samples from healthy donors and cancer patients. Measured with immunoSEQ multiplex PCR; TCRdb has only the in-frame clones, and not every one. The repertoire holds about 120,000 clones, with about 90% as singletons. Sequencing input: blood. These receptors all come from a woman between 45 and 65 years old in good health.

The chain joins TRBV3-1 (or the pseudogene TRBV3-2) to TRBJ2-2; TRBD1 matches 9 bases. Germline trimming cut 6 bases from V and 5 bases from J; bases unmatched to any gene: 7. This CDR3 is 15 amino acids long. Germline assignment: CDR1 LGHDT and CDR2 YNNKEL (reference sequence). In DNA, the CDR3 is TGTGCCAGCAGAAGGGGACAGGGAGGTACCGGGGAGCTGTTTTTT. Its protein is CASRRGQGGTGELFF.

V usage is TRBV4-2 and J usage is TRBJ1-6; a possible D gene is TRBD1 (6 bases). The CDR3 is 15 residues long. The germline V gene encodes CDR1 LGHNA and CDR2 YNFKEQ. Trimming shortened V by 0 bases and J by 10 bases, and 13 bases separated the two germline ends. The CDR3 loop is CASSQDEQGGSPLHF. The CDR3 region has the DNA TGTGCCAGCAGCCAAGATGAACAGGGCGGGTCACCCCTCCACTTT.

The table lists this clone with a count of one. V gene TRBV7-8 combines with J gene TRBJ1-4, with D perhaps matching TRBD1 (6 bases). V was shortened by 4 bases and J by 8 bases, with 14 bases between the two germline ends. The CDR3 has 14 residues. Germline V gene data show CDR1 as SGHVS and CDR2 as FQNEAQ. CDR3 sequence (DNA): TGTGCCAGCAGCTCAGGGGCCTCCGGGGAAAAACTGTTTTTT. It is translated as CASSSGASGEKLFF. Using reference TRBV7-8 and TRBJ1-4 for the parts outside the CDR3, the full variable domain is GAGVSQSPRYKVAKRGQDVALRCDPISGHVSLFWYQQALGQGPEFLTYFQNEAQLDKSGLPSDRFFAERPEGSVSTLKIQRTQQEDSAVYLCASSSGASGEKLFFGSGTQLSVL.

The chain uses TRBV19 and TRBJ1-1; D call uncertain. V lost 4 bases, J lost 2 bases, and 11 bases lay in between. The CDR3 runs 14 residues. Germline assignment: CDR1 LNHDA and CDR2 SQIVND (reference sequence). The CDR3 DNA reads as TGTGCCAGTAGTAATTTTCGACAAAACACTGAAGCTTTCTTT. The encoded protein is CASSNFRQNTEAFF.

The chain carries TRBV5-1 and TRBJ1-6; D unclear. Trimming took 4 bases from V and 7 from J, leaving 15 bases between them. The CDR3 covers 15 residues. Germline V gene lookup returns CDR1 SGHRS and CDR2 YFSETQ. The CDR3 spells CASSVQSGLNSPLHF. DNA for the CDR3: TGCGCCAGCAGCGTACAGTCTGGGTTGAATTCACCCCTCCACTTT.

In the case of this clone: The sample holds other DNA sequences that translate to the same CDR3. The rearrangement links TRBV20-1 to TRBJ1-1; D is uncertain. CDR1 is DFQATT and CDR2 is SNEGSKA in the germline V gene (reference sequence). CDR3 length: 11 residues. The CDR3 DNA follows: TGCAGCGCCTCCTTGAACACTGAAGCTTTCTTT. It specifies CSASLNTEAFF.

The rearrangement links TRBV12-3 or TRBV12-4 to TRBJ2-1; D is tentatively TRBD1 or TRBD2 (5 bases each). This CDR3 has 13 residues. V shed 6 bases and J shed 7 bases, with 13 bases lying between them. The chain's CDR3 is CASSPLGENEQFF. The CDR3 nucleotides read TGTGCCAGCAGCCCCCTGGGGGAAAATGAGCAGTTCTTC.

CDR3 bases: TGTGCCCACTCCAACTCGGGATTGGGTCCAGATACGCAGTATTTT. Translated: CAHSNSGLGPDTQYF. V and J are TRBV6-5 and TRBJ2-3; D is perhaps TRBD2 (5 bases). The CDR3 extends over 15 amino acids. The germline V gene encodes CDR1 MNHEY and CDR2 SVGAGI. Trimming took off 11 bases at V and 4 bases at J, with 22 bases between the two ends.

The chain uses TRBV5-6 and TRBJ1-1; 8 nucleotides align to TRBD1. Germline V gene data show CDR1 as SGHDT and CDR2 as YYEEEE. The CDR3 extends over 15 amino acids. V shed 5 bases and J 0 bases; nucleotides not matched to a gene: 6. CDR3: CASRSTGAMNTEAFF. CDR3 bases: TGTGCCAGCAGGTCGACAGGGGCAATGAACACTGAAGCTTTCTTT.

The V and J genes are TRBV3-1 (or the pseudogene TRBV3-2) and TRBJ1-1; D is unresolved. V was shortened by 2 bases and J by 0 bases, with 7 bases between the two germline ends. The germline gives CDR1 LGHDT, CDR2 YNNKEL (reference sequence). CDR3 length: 14 amino acids. The CDR3 sequence is CASSQPGMNTEAFF. The CDR3 DNA sequence: TGTGCCAGCAGCCAACCCGGAATGAACACTGAAGCTTTCTTT.

J is TRBJ2-1 and V is TRBV19; D might be TRBD2 (7 bases). This CDR3 spans 15 amino acids. The germline V gene has CDR1 LNHDA and CDR2 SQIVND (reference sequence). Deletions cut 5 bases from V and 6 bases from J, with 17 bases between. The CDR3 here is CASSPTSGTLNEQFF. The CDR3 DNA sequence: TGTGCCAGTAGTCCTACCAGCGGGACACTCAATGAGCAGTTCTTC.

This clone was recorded once. V gene TRBV28 combines with J gene TRBJ1-1; weak D call: TRBD1 (5 bases). The CDR3 has 11 amino acids. Germline CDR1 MDHEN, CDR2 SYDVKM. With 4 bases removed from V and 10 bases from J, the gap between germline ends came to 10 bases. The CDR3 DNA sequence: TGTGCCAGCAGTTCGCCTAGGGGAGCTTTCTTT. Protein sequence: CASSSPRGAFF.

The chain uses TRBV19 and TRBJ1-4; D is unresolved. Germline values: CDR1 LNHDA, CDR2 SQIVND (reference sequence). The CDR3 totals 13 residues. V was cut by 5 bases and J by 7 bases, with 11 bases left in between. The CDR3 DNA sequence: TGTGCCAGTAGTGGTTCCGACGGTGAAAAACTGTTTTTT. Translation gives CASSGSDGEKLFF.

The chain is built from TRBV5-6 and TRBJ1-2; the D gene is possibly TRBD1 (5 bases). The CDR3 runs to 16 residues. V lost 4 bases and J lost 2, with 18 bases in between. Germline CDR1 is SGHDT and CDR2 is YYEEEE. The CDR3 DNA sequence: TGTGCCAGCAGCCAGCTGCCCCGGGGGAGAAACTATGGCTACACCTTC. This translates into CASSQLPRGRNYGYTF.

The chain uses TRBV12-3 or TRBV12-4 and TRBJ1-6; possibly TRBD1 for D (6 bases). The CDR3 sequence is 13 residues long. Between the trimmed V and J ends, which lost 2 bases and 18 bases, there was a span of 17 bases. CDR3 DNA: TGTGCCAGCAGTTTAAGGGGCAGGGGAGGACACCACTTT. Its protein product is CASSLRGRGGHHF.

This clone was observed once. This chain uses TRBV7-8 with TRBJ1-2, with a tentative D call TRBD1 (5 bases). This CDR3 spans 13 amino acids. Germline values: CDR1 SGHVS, CDR2 FQNEAQ. V was pared by 3 bases and J by 5 bases, with 10 bases between. CDR3 bases: TGTGCCAGCAGCTTTGGCAGGGATTATGGCTACACCTTC. Translating gives CASSFGRDYGYTF.

In this sample, this clone turned up once. The rearrangement joins TRBV7-6 to TRBJ2-7, with a weak D call TRBD1 (6 bases). V was cut by 5 bases and J by 7 bases, with 18 bases left in between. CDR1 SGHVS and CDR2 FNYEAQ come from the germline V gene. The CDR3 is 14 amino acids. CDR3 sequence reads: CASSLVQGRQEQYF. DNA of the CDR3: TGTGCCAGCAGCCTAGTACAGGGTCGACAAGAGCAGTACTTC. The full variable domain, with the rest looked up from reference TRBV7-6 and TRBJ2-7, is GAGVSQSPRYKVTKRGQDVALRCDPISGHVSLYWYRQALGQGPEFLTYFNYEAQQDKSGLPNDRFSAERPEGSISTLTIQRTEQRDSAMYRCASSLVQGRQEQYFGPGTRLTVT.

The chain joins TRBV28 to TRBJ1-1; D is undetermined. Trimming removed 3 bases from V and 1 base from J, with 6 bases in between. The CDR3 totals 13 residues. Germline CDR1 reads MDHEN; CDR2 reads SYDVKM. The CDR3 protein is CASSLSWNTEAFF. The CDR3 DNA reads TGTGCCAGCAGTTTGAGCTGGAACACTGAAGCTTTCTTT.

This rearrangement joins TRBV18 to TRBJ1-1; D not certain. The V gene's germline CDR1 is KGHSH and CDR2 LQKENI. Trimming stripped 0 bases from V and 4 bases from J, with 15 bases between. The CDR3 runs 16 residues. Here the CDR3 reads CASSPPILVSGTEAFF. The CDR3 nucleotides read TGTGCCAGCTCACCACCGATCCTTGTATCGGGCACTGAAGCTTTCTTT. Full variable domain (rest looked up from reference TRBV18 and TRBJ1-1): NAGVMQNPRHLVRRRGQEARLRCSPMKGHSHVYWYRQLPEEGLKFMVYLQKENIIDESGMPKERFSAEFPKEGPSILRIQQVVRGDSAAYFCASSPPILVSGTEAFFGQGTRLTVV.